This T cell receptor beta chain comes out of a study of blood T cells in healthy people across ages. The use of a sample-barcoded 5' primer and a J-beta primer mix characterized a second PCR of roughly 6 to 11 cycles. Tagging of each cDNA molecule was performed by a template-switch adaptor with 12 random nucleotides. TCRdb fed the 5' RACE reads into MiXCR, producing one record per CDR3 protein. The sample yields 730,000 or so distinct CDR3 sequences, roughly 45% seen once. The germline V gene encodes CDR1 SGHTA and CDR2 FQGTGA. V was clipped by 6 bases and J by 3 bases; unmatched bases: 6. The CDR3 contains 14 residues.

The sequence was obtained from a woman aged 55 to 70 in good health. The chain is built from TRBV7-3 and TRBJ2-7, with 9 nucleotides matching TRBD2. The sequencing input was blood. The CDR3 coding sequence is TGTGCCAGCAGGGCGACTAGCGGAAACTACGAGCAGTACTTC. Translating gives CASRATSGNYEQYF.